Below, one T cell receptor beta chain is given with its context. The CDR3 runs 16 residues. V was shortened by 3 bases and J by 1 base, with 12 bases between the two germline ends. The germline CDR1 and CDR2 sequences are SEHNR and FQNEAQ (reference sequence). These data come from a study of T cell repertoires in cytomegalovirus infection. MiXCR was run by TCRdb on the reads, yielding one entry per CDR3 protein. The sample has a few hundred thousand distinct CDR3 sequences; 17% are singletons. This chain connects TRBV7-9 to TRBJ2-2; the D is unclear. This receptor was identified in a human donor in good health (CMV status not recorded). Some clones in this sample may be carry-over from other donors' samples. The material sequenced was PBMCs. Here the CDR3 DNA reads TGTGCCAGCAGCTTTTCCCGGCAGATGAACACCGGGGAGCTGTTTTTT. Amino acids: CASSFSRQMNTGELFF.